The 30 T cell receptor beta chains in this list originate from one sample, sequenced in a study of T cell clonality in common variable immunodeficiency. Study conclusions and caveats: Fewer deletions and N-nucleotide insertions were reportedly seen in common variable immunodeficiency TCR beta sequences.

Profiled with immunoSEQ multiplex PCR; TCRdb holds only in-frame clones, not every one. The sample shows 28,000 or so clones, no singletons; the ten largest hold just over 3%. These receptors lack a known antigen. Sequenced: peripheral blood mononuclear cells. Receptor source: a human donor with common variable immunodeficiency.

In the case of this clone: Sequencing ends 3 residues short of the CDR3 end; the germline J gene provides the rest. The chain is built from TRBV18 and TRBJ1-3; no definite D call. The germline V gene has CDR1 KGHSH and CDR2 LQKENI. This CDR3 region has 16 residues. V lost 2 bases, J lost 2 bases, and 13 bases lay in between. The CDR3 reads CASSPFSPFAGNTIYF. CDR3 DNA, as far as it was read: TGTGCCAGCTCACCATTTTCCCCCTTTGCTGGAAACACC.

By sample share, this clone is medium-sized. The CDR3 goes on 3 residues after the read ends, and that part is filled in from the germline J gene. The V gene is TRBV29-1, the J gene TRBJ2-7; 10 bases agree with TRBD2. Germline values: CDR1 SQVTM, CDR2 ANQGSEA. This CDR3 region has 15 residues. Trimming took 1 base from V and 4 from J; bases not matched to a gene: 7. Incomplete CDR3 DNA: TGCAGCGTTGAAGGGATTAGCGGGGGGAAATACGAG. Residues: CSVEGISGGKYE. The complete CDR3 protein is CSVEGISGGKYEQYF.

In this sample, this clone turned up a few times. The sequence runs out 3 residues before the end of the CDR3; the remainder is reconstructed from the germline J gene. The chain recombines TRBV18 with TRBJ1-1; perhaps TRBD1 as D (5 bases). The length of the CDR3 is 13 residues. Germline V CDR1 and CDR2: KGHSH, LQKENI. The CDR3 DNA, read in part, is TGTGCCAGCTCACGGAGTCGGGGGTTGAGA. Residues: CASSRSRGLR. The entire CDR3 is CASSRSRGLRAFF.

This clone was counted a few times. The read ends 3 residues shy of where the CDR3 ends; the end is completed using the germline J gene. This chain connects TRBV5-6 to TRBJ1-1; D ambiguous. This CDR3 has 15 amino acids. V gave up 0 bases and J gave up 1 base, with 10 bases separating them. Germline values: CDR1 SGHDT, CDR2 YYEEEE. CDR3 bases read: TGTGCCAGCAGCTTGGTTCAAACAGCGAACACTGAA. It specifies CASSLVQTANTE. The complete CDR3 sequence is CASSLVQTANTEAFF.

This clone was detected many times. The sequenced fragment ends 3 residues before the CDR3 boundary, so the rest is inferred from the germline J gene. The chain has TRBV5-1 and TRBJ2-2; TRBD2 matches at 11 bases. Germline CDR1 and CDR2: SGHRS and YFSETQ. V trimming: 1 base; J trimming: 2 bases; junction bases outside the gene matches: 10. The CDR3 length is 19 residues. CDR3 DNA (partial): TGCGCCAGCAGCTTGTCCACTAGCGGGGGCCACATAAACACCGGGGAG. As protein: CASSLSTSGGHINTGE. The whole CDR3 region reads CASSLSTSGGHINTGELFF.

This clone was found many times. The read stops 3 residues short of the end of the CDR3; the missing end is completed from the germline J gene. V is TRBV6-2 or TRBV6-3 and J is TRBJ2-1; perhaps TRBD2 as D (6 bases). From germline, CDR1 is MNHEY and CDR2 SVGEGT. The length of the CDR3 is 14 residues. V lost 11 bases and J lost 9, with 23 bases in between. CDR3 DNA, as far as it was read: TGTGCCTGTCAACGGACTACTTCCTCTAGTGAG. It codes for CACQRTTSSSE. The whole CDR3 sequence is CACQRTTSSSEQFF.

This clone was counted between two and nine times. Read data end 3 residues before the CDR3 end; the end is taken from the germline J gene. The rearrangement joins TRBV7-9 to TRBJ1-4; perhaps TRBD1 as D (5 bases). This CDR3 spans 14 amino acids. Trimming removed 6 bases at V and 4 bases at J, with 12 bases between. Germline values: CDR1 SEHNR, CDR2 FQNEAQ (reference sequence). The CDR3 loop is CASRPSTDNEKLFF. The covered CDR3 bases are TGTGCCAGCAGACCCTCGACAGATAATGAAAAA.

This clone was counted ten times or more. Read sequence stops 3 residues before the CDR3 end, and the germline J gene provides the missing end. The gene calls are TRBV19 and TRBJ1-2; weak D call: TRBD1 (5 bases). This CDR3 comprises 15 residues. Germline lookup yields CDR1 LNHDA and CDR2 SQIVND (reference sequence). V was clipped by 1 base and J by 5 bases, with 14 bases between them. The part of the CDR3 DNA that was read is TGTGCCAGTAGTATAGGACTAGGGACTGAGTATGGC. Translation: CASSIGLGTEYG. The CDR3 in its entirety is CASSIGLGTEYGYTF.

About this clone: The CDR3 end is not reached by the read, which stops 3 residues before it; the germline J gene fills it in. This chain links TRBV6-2 or TRBV6-3 with TRBJ1-5; 7 bases match TRBD1. The germline V gene encodes CDR1 MNHEY and CDR2 SVGEGT. V was pared by 6 bases and J by 0 bases, with 5 bases of the junction left unmatched. CDR3 length: 15 residues. The CDR3 loop is CASSQQGLSNQPQHF. The DNA read from the CDR3 is TGTGCCAGCAGCCAACAGGGGCTTAGCAATCAGCCC.

Ten or more counts support this clone. From the germline J gene comes the end of the CDR3, since the read stops 3 residues before it. J is TRBJ2-5 and V is TRBV4-2; 13 nucleotides match TRBD2. CDR3 length: 15 residues. J was trimmed by 5 bases and V by 5 bases; bases with no gene match: 5. Germline V gene sequence: CDR1 LGHNA, CDR2 YNFKEQ. CDR3 protein: CASSGTSGGAETQYF. The part of the CDR3 DNA that was read is TGTGCCAGCAGCGGAACTAGCGGGGGGGCGGAGACC.

This clone appeared many times. The observed sequence ends 3 residues before the CDR3 terminus, with the missing tail filled in from the germline J gene. This chain links TRBV20-1 with TRBJ1-2; weak D call: TRBD1 (6 bases). Germline V lookup: CDR1 DFQATT, CDR2 SNEGSKA (reference sequence). V was shortened by 0 bases and J by 3 bases, with 14 bases between the two germline ends. The CDR3 is 15 amino acids. CDR3 DNA (partial): TGCAGTGCTAGAGATGGGAGGGACACTTACTATGGC. Translation: CSARDGRDTYYG. The CDR3 as a whole reads CSARDGRDTYYGYTF.

This clone appeared a few times. Mismatch with germline at one junction end may stem from a read error. The DNA ends 3 residues before the CDR3 does, and the rest of the CDR3 is filled in from the germline J gene. The chain uses TRBV7-9 and TRBJ2-7; 8 positions agree with TRBD1. In germline, CDR1 is SEHNR, CDR2 FQNEAQ (reference sequence). This CDR3 region has 12 residues. The CDR3 DNA, read in part, is TGTTCCAGCAGCCAGGGGGCTTACGAG. This codes for CSSSQGAYE. The whole CDR3 protein is CSSSQGAYEQYF. Complete variable domain (other parts from reference TRBV7-9 and TRBJ2-7): DTGVSQNPRHKITKRGQNVTFRCDPISEHNRLYWYRQTLGQGPEFLTYFQNEAQLEKSRLLSDRFSAERPKGSFSTLEIQRTEQGDSAMYLCSSSQGAYEQYFGPGTRLTVT.

The sample holds a few counts of this clone. The read is 3 residues too short to cover the CDR3 end, so that end is filled in from the germline J gene. The chain recombines TRBV18 with TRBJ1-3, with 9 positions matching TRBD1. Germline V gene sequence: CDR1 KGHSH, CDR2 LQKENI. The CDR3 totals 15 residues. Here the CDR3 reads CASSPPGQGQSPIYF. The CDR3 bases that were read are TGTGCCAGCTCACCACCGGGACAGGGACAATCTCCC.

This clone was detected only a few times. The CDR3 is CASSRKKRGGGNEQFF. The sequenced CDR3 bases are TGTGCCAGTAGTAGAAAGAAGCGGGGGGGCGGGAATGAG. This sequence joins TRBV19 and TRBJ2-1, with 10 positions matching TRBD2. The read falls 3 residues short of the CDR3 end, and the missing part is taken from the germline J gene. The CDR3 consists of 16 residues. Trimming removed 4 bases from V and 7 bases from J; junction bases left unmatched: 10. Germline V lookup: CDR1 LNHDA, CDR2 SQIVND (reference sequence).

This clone was observed a few times. The observed sequence ends 3 residues before the CDR3 terminus, with the missing tail filled in from the germline J gene. This chain connects TRBV7-3 to TRBJ2-7, with D possibly being TRBD1 (5 bases). Germline V CDR1 and CDR2: SGHTA, FQGTGA. The CDR3 loop spans 13 amino acids. Trimming stripped 1 base from V and 5 bases from J, with 9 bases between. CDR3 DNA, as far as it was read: TGTGCCAGCAGCTTAAGCCAGGGCAACGAG. Amino acids: CASSLSQGNE. In full, the CDR3 is CASSLSQGNEQYF.

This clone has a handful of counts. The sequence runs out 3 residues before the end of the CDR3; the remainder is reconstructed from the germline J gene. J is TRBJ2-7 and V is TRBV7-2, with 10 bases that match TRBD2. V shed 4 bases, J shed 6 bases, and the junction held 9 bases outside the gene matches. The CDR3 covers 15 residues. Germline CDR1 and CDR2: SGHTA and FQGNSA. The DNA read from the CDR3 is TGTGCCAGCAGCTCTAGCGGGGGCGCTCCGGGCGAG. It specifies CASSSSGGAPGE. The full CDR3 sequence reads CASSSSGGAPGEQYF.

For this clone: The read ends 3 residues early relative to the CDR3; the germline J gene fills the gap. J is TRBJ1-5 and V is TRBV7-8; no definite D call. This CDR3 has 13 amino acids. The germline V gene encodes CDR1 SGHVS and CDR2 FQNEAQ. The germline V and J ends were trimmed by 6 bases and 9 bases, with 15 bases remaining between them. The CDR3 region is CASSSYQAGPQHF. The part of the CDR3 DNA that was read is TGTGCCAGCAGTTCCTATCAAGCGGGGCCC.

This clone came up a few times. The observed sequence ends 3 residues before the CDR3 terminus, with the missing tail filled in from the germline J gene. V is TRBV19 and J is TRBJ2-5, with D perhaps matching TRBD2 (6 bases). The CDR3 is 18 residues long. Germline V lookup: CDR1 LNHDA, CDR2 SQIVND (reference sequence). Between the trimmed V and J ends, which lost 3 bases and 5 bases, there was a span of 25 bases. The CDR3 sequence: CASSISISGLARAETQYF. The CDR3 DNA, read in part, is TGTGCCAGTAGTATCAGTATATCGGGACTGGCCCGCGCCGAGACC.

This clone showed up many times. Read sequence stops 3 residues before the CDR3 end, and the germline J gene provides the missing end. The chain joins TRBV5-1 to TRBJ2-2; the D is unclear. CDR3 size: 13 residues. V lost 4 bases, J lost 4 bases, and 8 bases lay in between. Germline V gene sequence: CDR1 SGHRS, CDR2 YFSETQ. CDR3: CASSNTATGELFF. Incomplete CDR3 DNA: TGCGCCAGCAGCAATACAGCCACCGGGGAG.

As regards this clone: The read terminates 3 residues before the CDR3 end, so the remaining end is supplied by the germline J gene. V usage is TRBV13 and J usage is TRBJ2-7; D is perhaps TRBD1 (6 bases). CDR1 is PRHDT and CDR2 is FYEKMQ in the germline V gene (reference sequence). The CDR3 totals 14 residues. V lost 5 bases to trimming and J lost 0 bases, with 11 bases between them. The CDR3 sequence: CASSLSGDSYEQYF. The sequenced CDR3 bases are TGTGCCAGCAGCCTCTCAGGGGACTCCTACGAG.

The sample holds a few counts of this clone. The CDR3 extends 3 residues past the end of the read, so its final part is completed from the germline J gene. The V call is TRBV18, the J call TRBJ1-6; D call uncertain. The CDR3 covers 16 residues. Germline lookup yields CDR1 KGHSH and CDR2 LQKENI. Trimming removed 0 bases at V and 5 bases at J, with 11 bases between. CDR3 sequence: CASSPPSGQNNSPLHF. The covered CDR3 bases are TGTGCCAGCTCACCACCGAGCGGGCAGAATAATTCACCC.

This clone was recorded at least ten times. The CDR3 end is not reached by the read, which stops 3 residues before it; the germline J gene fills it in. This chain links TRBV29-1 with TRBJ2-1; no reliable D call. The V end was cut by 6 bases, the J end by 1 base, with 7 bases between. Per germline, CDR1 SQVTM and CDR2 ANQGSEA. The CDR3 has 12 residues. The CDR3 sequence: CSVAQSYNEQFF. The CDR3 bases that were read are TGCAGCGTCGCACAATCCTACAATGAG.

As regards this clone: The CDR3 is cut off 3 residues early in the read; its end comes from the germline J gene. The chain couples TRBV29-1 to TRBJ2-5; 10 bases fit TRBD1. This CDR3 is 16 amino acids long. CDR1 SQVTM and CDR2 ANQGSEA come from the germline V gene. V was pared by 4 bases and J by 4 bases, with 12 bases of the junction left unmatched. The CDR3 DNA, read in part, is TGCAGCGTTGTCCCCCACGGGACAGGGGTTAGAGAGACC. Its protein product is CSVVPHGTGVRET. In full, the CDR3 is CSVVPHGTGVRETQYF. Looking up the rest from reference TRBV29-1 and TRBJ2-5 gives the full variable domain: SAVISQKPSRDICQRGTSLTIQCQVDSQVTMMFWYRQQPGQSLTLIATANQGSEATYESGFVIDKFPISRPNLTFSTLTVSNMSPEDSSIYLCSVVPHGTGVRETQYFGPGTRLLVL.

About this clone: The read terminates 3 residues ahead of where the CDR3 ends, so the germline J gene completes it. The chain has TRBV7-9 and TRBJ1-2, with a tentative D call TRBD1 (5 bases). This CDR3 contains 13 residues. Trimming took off 5 bases at V and 2 bases at J, with 9 bases between the two ends. CDR1 and CDR2 (germline): SEHNR, FQNEAQ (reference sequence). The CDR3 bases that were read are TGTGCCAGCAGCGGGGGGGAAAACTATGGC. Protein: CASSGGENYG. In full, the CDR3 is CASSGGENYGYTF.

On this clone itself: Read coverage stops 3 residues before the CDR3 terminus; the germline J gene supplies the remainder. The chain recombines TRBV2 with TRBJ2-7; possibly TRBD1 or TRBD2 for D (6 bases each). Germline V lookup: CDR1 SNHLY, CDR2 FYNNEI. This CDR3 contains 14 residues. V lost 6 bases to trimming and J lost 4 bases, with 16 bases between them. The sequenced CDR3 bases are TGTGCCAGCAGCCCAGGGGAGGAAGGTTACGAG. Protein: CASSPGEEGYE. In full, the CDR3 is CASSPGEEGYEQYF.

The covered CDR3 bases are TGTGCCAGTAGTATAGTGGGCAGAGGGGGCTATGGC. Protein: CASSIVGRGGYG. The whole CDR3 protein reads CASSIVGRGGYGYTF. The genes are TRBV19 and TRBJ1-2, with TRBD1 as a possible D gene (6 bases). The read stops 3 residues short of the end of the CDR3; the missing end is completed from the germline J gene. The V end lost 1 base, the J end lost 4 bases, and 13 bases lay between the germline ends. The CDR3 runs to 15 residues. Germline V gene sequence: CDR1 LNHDA, CDR2 SQIVND (reference sequence). The whole variable domain, filled in from reference TRBV19 and TRBJ1-2, reads DGGITQSPKYLFRKEGQNVTLSCEQNLNHDAMYWYRQDPGQGLRLIYYSQIVNDFQKGDIAEGYSVSREKKESFPLTVTSAQKNPTAFYLCASSIVGRGGYGYTFGSGTRLTVV.

The CDR3 loop reads CASSYGLEGSDTDTQYF. The sequenced part of the CDR3 DNA is TGTGCCAGCAGTTACGGCCTAGAAGGCTCAGACACAGATACG. The V call is TRBV6-2 or TRBV6-3, the J call TRBJ2-3; D is uncertain. The read stops 3 residues short of the end of the CDR3; the missing end is completed from the germline J gene. Germline assignment: CDR1 MNHEY and CDR2 SVGEGT. Trimming stripped 2 bases from V and 2 bases from J, with 17 bases between. The CDR3 contains 17 residues.

Regarding this clone: The read stops 3 residues short of the end of the CDR3; the missing end is completed from the germline J gene. The chain links TRBV5-6 to TRBJ2-2, with a possible D match to TRBD2 (5 bases). CDR1 is SGHDT, CDR2 YYEEEE, per germline. This CDR3 comprises 14 residues. Trimming removed 2 bases from V and 7 bases from J, with 12 bases in between. Partial CDR3 DNA: TGTGCCAGCAGCTTTGACACCCGGGGCGGGGAG. Translation: CASSFDTRGGE. The entire CDR3 protein is CASSFDTRGGELFF.

The sample holds a few counts of this clone. Sequencing ends 3 residues short of the CDR3 end; the germline J gene provides the rest. V and J are TRBV10-2 and TRBJ2-7, with 10 bases aligning to TRBD2. Germline CDR1 is WSHSY and CDR2 is SAAADI. V lost 7 bases and J lost 2; bases outside the gene matches: 5. This CDR3 is 14 amino acids long. CDR3 sequence reads: CASTPSGGAYEQYF. The CDR3 DNA, read in part, is TGCGCCAGCACCCCTAGCGGGGGCGCCTACGAG.

In regard to this clone: The read falls 3 residues short of the CDR3 end, and the missing part is taken from the germline J gene. The rearrangement joins TRBV6-1 to TRBJ2-7, with 12 bases matching TRBD2. CDR1 and CDR2 from the germline V gene are MNHNS and SASEGT. The V segment lost 4 bases and the J segment 6 bases; nucleotides outside the gene matches: 7. The CDR3 is 15 residues long. CDR3 DNA (partial): TGTGCCAGCAGTGTATGGGCTAGCGGGGGGGTCGAG. Translation gives CASSVWASGGVE. The CDR3, in full, reads CASSVWASGGVEQYF.